The 22 T cell receptor beta chains given below trace back to one sample, sequenced in a study of blood T cell repertoires in COVID-19 (dated by TCRdb to the early 2020s). Library creation used the immunoSEQ multiplex PCR assay. This is the immuneACCESS table as TCRdb keeps it, with only in-frame sequences that have V and J called. A part of the clones is gone; compared with another copy, unresolved V genes explain less than half, and the rest is unexplained. A total of about 80,000 clones appear in this sample, approximately 80% of them only once. Together, the top ten hold about 10% of the sample. Sample: peripheral blood. Receptor source: a human donor in a cohort sampled during active COVID-19.

V is TRBV3-1 (or the pseudogene TRBV3-2) and J is TRBJ1-1; D not resolved. The CDR3 covers 14 residues. With 1 base removed from V and 1 base from J, the gap between germline ends came to 7 bases. CDR1 is LGHDT, CDR2 YNNKEL, per germline (reference sequence). CDR3 nucleotide sequence: TGTGCCAGCAGCCAAGCTGGGAGGAACACTGAAGCTTTCTTT. Its translation is CASSQAGRNTEAFF.

The chain recombines TRBV7-3 with TRBJ1-1; 9 nucleotides agree with TRBD1. The trim removed 1 base at V and 1 base at J, leaving 4 bases unmatched. The CDR3 contains 16 residues. Germline V lookup: CDR1 SGHTA, CDR2 FQGTGA. The CDR3 DNA reads TGTGCCAGCAGCTTAATGGGGACAGGGAGGAACACTGAAGCTTTCTTT. Its protein product is CASSLMGTGRNTEAFF.

This clone has only one observation. The chain links TRBV5-6 to TRBJ2-3; 12 bases match TRBD2. The V and J ends lost 0 bases and 8 bases, in that order; junction bases with no gene match: 4. Germline assignment: CDR1 SGHDT and CDR2 YYEEEE. The CDR3 covers 15 residues. The CDR3 sequence: CASSLGLAGVVTQYF. CDR3 coding DNA: TGTGCCAGCAGCTTGGGACTAGCGGGAGTGGTTACGCAGTATTTT.

The chain employs TRBV7-9 and TRBJ2-1, with 7 bases fitting TRBD2. Germline V lookup: CDR1 SEHNR, CDR2 FQNEAQ (reference sequence). The CDR3 is 15 amino acids. J gave up 3 bases and V 5 bases, and 7 bases lay outside the gene matches. The CDR3 protein is CASSPRGDYYNEQFF. CDR3 nucleotides: TGTGCCAGCAGCCCACGGGGGGACTACTACAATGAGCAGTTCTTC.

The chain uses TRBV14 and TRBJ2-7, with TRBD2 matching 7 bases. This CDR3 has 15 amino acids. The germline gives CDR1 SGHDN, CDR2 FVKESK. V lost 3 bases, J lost 0 bases, and 5 bases stayed unmatched. CDR3 sequence reads: CASSHGWEGSYEQYF. The CDR3 nucleotides are TGTGCCAGCAGCCATGGGTGGGAGGGCTCCTACGAGCAGTACTTC.

This sequence joins TRBV9 and TRBJ2-5; D ambiguous. The germline V gene has CDR1 SGDLS and CDR2 YYNGEE. This CDR3 comprises 13 residues. Trimming left V 1 base short and J 3 bases short, with 7 bases between. CDR3 amino acids: CASSVSQEETQYF. The DNA of the CDR3 is TGTGCCAGCAGCGTAAGCCAGGAAGAGACCCAGTACTTC.

This sequence joins TRBV19 and TRBJ2-3; 8 bases map to TRBD2. Per the germline V gene, CDR1 is LNHDA and CDR2 is SQIVND (reference sequence). Germline trimming cut 7 bases from V and 2 bases from J; bases unmatched to any gene: 5. The CDR3 length is 14 residues. CDR3 amino acids: CASTLAGATDTQYF. CDR3 DNA sequence: TGTGCCAGTACGCTAGCGGGTGCCACAGATACGCAGTATTTT.

This rearrangement joins TRBV24-1 to TRBJ2-1, with a weak D call TRBD1 (5 bases). CDR3 length equals 15 residues. V was cut by 12 bases and J by 10 bases, with 27 bases left in between. Germline V gives CDR1 KGHDR, CDR2 SFDVKD. CDR3: CAAPDWQEPTGEQFF. The CDR3 DNA follows: TGTGCCGCCCCTGACTGGCAGGAGCCTACAGGCGAGCAGTTCTTC.

The rearrangement joins TRBV7-9 to TRBJ1-4; 9 bases are shared with TRBD1. V was clipped by 0 bases and J by 8 bases; unmatched bases: 1. Germline CDR1 SEHNR, CDR2 FQNEAQ (reference sequence). The CDR3 consists of 14 residues. The CDR3 DNA is TGTGCCAGCAGCTTAGCGGGACAGGGCGAAAAACTGTTTTTT. Its protein is CASSLAGQGEKLFF.

This clone has a handful of counts. DNA for the CDR3: TGTGCCAGCAGCTCGACTGGAAGTAACTACAATGAGCAGTTCTTC. Protein: CASSSTGSNYNEQFF. This chain connects TRBV7-3 to TRBJ2-1, with D unclear. This CDR3 is 15 amino acids long. Germline assignment: CDR1 SGHTA and CDR2 FQGTGA. V lost 4 bases to trimming and J lost 3 bases, with 13 bases between them.

The CDR3 protein is CASRSGQETQYF. In DNA, the CDR3 is TGCGCCAGCAGAAGCGGACAAGAGACCCAGTACTTC. The chain joins TRBV5-1 to TRBJ2-5; tentatively, D is TRBD2 (5 bases). The CDR3 is 12 residues long. The germline V gene encodes CDR1 SGHRS and CDR2 YFSETQ. The V end was cut by 5 bases, the J end by 2 bases, with 7 bases between.

This sequence joins TRBV3-1 (or the pseudogene TRBV3-2) and TRBJ2-5; a weak D match, TRBD2 (5 bases). This CDR3 contains 19 residues. Germline CDR1 and CDR2: LGHDT and YNNKEL (reference sequence). Trimming shortened V by 0 bases and J by 0 bases, and 20 bases separated the two germline ends. The CDR3 loop is CASSQDLLRADLYQETQYF. In DNA form, the CDR3 reads TGTGCCAGCAGCCAAGATCTGTTAAGGGCGGACTTGTACCAAGAGACCCAGTACTTC.

V and J are TRBV11-3 and TRBJ2-7, with TRBD1 matching 10 bases. Germline V gene lookup returns CDR1 SGHNT and CDR2 YENEEA. This CDR3 has 15 residues. After removal of 5 bases from V and 2 bases from J, the junction contained 6 bases not matched to a gene. The CDR3 protein is CASSPSGQGTYEQYF. In DNA, the CDR3 is TGTGCCAGCAGCCCTTCGGGACAGGGGACCTACGAGCAGTACTTC.

The V call is TRBV5-1, the J call TRBJ2-1, with D possibly TRBD1 on 6 matching bases. V lost 3 bases, J lost 6 bases, and 10 bases lay in between. This CDR3 contains 13 residues. In germline, CDR1 is SGHRS, CDR2 YFSETQ. The CDR3 loop is CASSSQGPNEQFF. The CDR3 DNA is TGCGCCAGCAGCTCGCAGGGGCCCAATGAGCAGTTCTTC.

The chain couples TRBV5-4 to TRBJ1-2, with TRBD1 matching over 7 bases. J was trimmed by 7 bases and V by 0 bases; bases with no gene match: 12. The germline gives CDR1 SGHNT, CDR2 YYREEE (reference sequence). CDR3 length equals 16 residues. As DNA, the CDR3 is TGTGCCAGCAGCTTGGTGGGGACCACCGGGACAGTTGGCTACACCTTC. Its protein product is CASSLVGTTGTVGYTF.

The chain recombines TRBV10-3 with TRBJ2-6; no reliable D call. Germline CDR1 is ENHRY and CDR2 is SYGVKD. V was shortened by 4 bases and J by 1 base, with 17 bases between the two germline ends. The CDR3 is 18 residues long. DNA of the CDR3: TGTGCCATCAGTGGAGGAATTTTTCGTGATTCTGGGGCCAACGTCCTGACTTTC. Protein: CAISGGIFRDSGANVLTF.

This sequence joins TRBV6-5 and TRBJ2-2; D possibly corresponds to TRBD2 (5 bases). The ends were cut back, 7 bases at V and 0 bases at J, with 12 bases in the middle. This CDR3 spans 15 amino acids. Germline CDR1 reads MNHEY; CDR2 reads SVGAGI. CDR3 sequence reads: CASISRDTNTGELFF. In DNA form, the CDR3 reads TGTGCCAGCATTAGCCGGGATACGAACACCGGGGAGCTGTTTTTT.

The chain employs TRBV3-1 (or the pseudogene TRBV3-2) and TRBJ1-1; no definite D call. The CDR3 sequence is 12 residues long. Per germline, CDR1 LGHDT and CDR2 YNNKEL (reference sequence). V dropped 1 base and J dropped 6 bases, with 6 bases sitting between them. CDR3 bases: TGTGCCAGCAGCCAAGTCGACTCTGAAGCTTTCTTT. Translating it yields CASSQVDSEAFF.

The chain joins TRBV27 to TRBJ2-2, with TRBD2 identical over 13 bases. The ends lost 4 bases at V and 4 bases at J; junction bases unmatched: 6. Germline values: CDR1 MNHEY, CDR2 SMNVEV (reference sequence). CDR3 length equals 17 residues. In DNA, the CDR3 is TGTGCCAGCAGTTCGCGGACTAGCGGGAGATTCACCGGGGAGCTGTTTTTT. Translated: CASSSRTSGRFTGELFF.

This chain connects TRBV5-6 to TRBJ2-2; TRBD1 agrees at 7 bases. The CDR3 spans 14 residues. Trimming took 5 bases from V and 4 from J; bases not matched to a gene: 5. The V gene's germline CDR1 is SGHDT and CDR2 YYEEEE. The CDR3 DNA reads TGTGCCAGCAGGGTGAGGGGGCTCACCGGGGAGCTGTTTTTT. Translation gives CASRVRGLTGELFF.

The chain couples TRBV30 to TRBJ1-5; D is ambiguous. V was pared by 2 bases and J by 0 bases, with 8 bases between. From germline, CDR1 is GTSNPN and CDR2 SVGIG (reference sequence). CDR3 length: 14 amino acids. The CDR3 here is CAWSPGSSNQPQHF. The CDR3 DNA is TGTGCCTGGAGTCCGGGATCTAGCAATCAGCCCCAGCATTTT.

V and J are TRBV6-5 and TRBJ2-7, with D unclear. Trimming took 0 bases from V and 6 from J, leaving 15 bases between them. The CDR3 spans 15 residues. Germline CDR1 reads MNHEY; CDR2 reads SVGAGI. The CDR3 is CASSYSIRRFGEQYF. For the CDR3, the DNA is TGTGCCAGCAGTTACTCGATCCGGCGGTTCGGCGAGCAGTACTTC.